These T cell receptor beta chains were read from a single sample in a study of identical twins. TCRdb re-called the 5' RACE reads with MiXCR, one entry per CDR3 protein. The top ten hold around 4.5% of the sample, which has 600,000 to 700,000 distinct CDR3 sequences, approximately 21% seen once. Another study also made use of these data, one on T cells expressing NK-cell markers.

The sample consisted of PBMCs. These receptor sequences come from a woman aged 18-29 years in good health. Both conserved end residues are part of each CDR3. The D gene is left open where the match is weak. Size is stated for part of the rows, as once, few or many counts, or as a class when the clone is expanded.

CASSVGVWNTGELFF | TGTGCCAGCAGCGTAGGAGTCTGGAACACCGGGGAGCTGTTTTTT | TRBV9 | . | TRBJ2-2 | few
CASSETSGGSRETQYF | TGTGCCAGCAGCGAAACTAGCGGGGGCTCCAGGGAGACCCAGTACTTC | TRBV7-2 | TRBD2 | TRBJ2-5 | few
CAISRANRGVGTDTQYF | TGTGCCATCAGTCGCGCGAATCGGGGAGTGGGCACAGATACGCAGTATTTT | TRBV10-3 | . | TRBJ2-3 | few
CSAKQTGSSNEKLFF | TGCAGTGCTAAGCAAACCGGGAGTTCTAATGAAAAACTGTTTTTT | TRBV20-1 | . | TRBJ1-4 | .
CSASQGAGDTQYF | TGCAGTGCTAGTCAGGGGGCAGGAGATACGCAGTATTTT | TRBV20-1 | TRBD1 | TRBJ2-3 | few
CSVYRSGELFF | TGCAGCGTTTACAGGTCCGGGGAGCTGTTTTTT | TRBV29-1 | . | TRBJ2-2 | few
CASSKRAGGANVLTF | TGTGCCAGCAGTAAACGGGCGGGTGGGGCCAACGTCCTGACTTTC | TRBV6-2/TRBV6-3 | . | TRBJ2-6 | .
CASSRVRQGGVESPLHF | TGTGCCAGCAGCCGCGTGCGACAGGGAGGAGTTGAATCACCCCTCCACTTT | TRBV6-2/TRBV6-3 | TRBD1 | TRBJ1-6 | few
CASSFAVEKLFF | TGTGCCAGCAGTTTTGCGGTGGAAAAACTGTTTTTT | TRBV12-3/TRBV12-4 | . | TRBJ1-4 | many
CSANREGRYGYTF | TGCAGTGCCAACAGGGAAGGGAGATATGGCTACACCTTC | TRBV20-1 | . | TRBJ1-2 | many
CASSPWTGLAKNIQYF | TGTGCCAGCAGCCCCTGGACGGGGCTAGCCAAAAACATTCAGTACTTC | TRBV6-1 | . | TRBJ2-4 | few
CSSPSSSVTDTQYF | TGCAGTTCCCCGAGCTCATCGGTGACAGATACGCAGTATTTT | TRBV20-1 | . | TRBJ2-3 | few
CSVDDGGGPSYGYTF | TGCAGCGTTGATGATGGCGGCGGCCCATCCTATGGCTACACCTTC | TRBV29-1 | . | TRBJ1-2 | few
CASRGLVPSYEQYF | TGCGCCAGCAGAGGACTAGTCCCATCCTACGAGCAGTACTTC | TRBV10-2 | TRBD2 | TRBJ2-7 | .
CSARQAGGELFF | TGCAGTGCCCGGCAGGCGGGCGGGGAGCTGTTTTTT | TRBV20-1 | . | TRBJ2-2 | few
CASSLGSGFRTEAFF | TGTGCCAGCAGCTTGGGCAGTGGTTTCAGAACTGAAGCTTTCTTT | TRBV5-6 | . | TRBJ1-1 | few
CASSLRLEQTQYF | TGCGCCAGCAGCTTGCGATTGGAACAGACCCAGTACTTC | TRBV5-1 | . | TRBJ2-5 | .
CASSQEGNEAFF | TGTGCCAGCAGCCAAGAAGGGAATGAAGCTTTCTTT | TRBV3-1 | . | TRBJ1-1 | .
CASSESGIKQFF | TGCGCCAGCAGTGAGTCGGGAATTAAGCAGTTCTTC | TRBV10-1 | . | TRBJ2-1 | once
CASNLQGGITGELFF | TGCGCCAGCAATTTACAGGGGGGCATCACCGGGGAGCTGTTTTTT | TRBV5-1 | TRBD1 | TRBJ2-2 | .
CASSLRIARDEQYF | TGTGCCAGCAGCCTAAGGATAGCGAGAGACGAGCAGTACTTC | TRBV7-8 | . | TRBJ2-7 | once
CASSLSSHGGYTF | TGTGCCAGCAGTTTGTCTTCCCATGGTGGCTACACCTTC | TRBV27 | . | TRBJ1-2 | .